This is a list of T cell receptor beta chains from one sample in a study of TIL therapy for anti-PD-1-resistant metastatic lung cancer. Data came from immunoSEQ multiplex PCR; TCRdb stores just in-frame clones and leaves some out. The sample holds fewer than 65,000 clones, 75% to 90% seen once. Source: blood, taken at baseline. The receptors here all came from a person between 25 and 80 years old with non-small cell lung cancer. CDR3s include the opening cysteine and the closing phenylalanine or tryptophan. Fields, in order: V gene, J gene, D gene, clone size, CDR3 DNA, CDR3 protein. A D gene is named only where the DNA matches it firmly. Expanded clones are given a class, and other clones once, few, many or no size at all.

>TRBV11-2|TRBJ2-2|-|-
TGTGCCAGCAGCTTAAAGGGCAACACCGGGGAGCTGTTTTTT
CASSLKGNTGELFF
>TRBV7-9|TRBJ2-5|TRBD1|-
TGTGCCAGCAGCTTAGGAGACAGGGGTCGCGAAGAGACCCAGTACTTC
CASSLGDRGREETQYF
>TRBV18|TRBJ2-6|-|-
TGTGCCAGCTCACCCTTTGAGGGTACCTCTGGGGCCAACGTCCTGACTTTC
CASSPFEGTSGANVLTF
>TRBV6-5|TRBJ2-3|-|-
TGTGCCAGCAGTTACACTGGAGCAACTAGCACAGATACGCAGTATTTT
CASSYTGATSTDTQYF
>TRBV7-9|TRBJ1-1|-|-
TGTGCCAGCAGCCCAAAAGGAGACACTGAAGCTTTCTTT
CASSPKGDTEAFF
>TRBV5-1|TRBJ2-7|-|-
TGCGCCAGCAAGGGCGGAACTAGATCCTACGAGCAGTACTTC
CASKGGTRSYEQYF
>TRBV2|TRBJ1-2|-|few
TGTGCCAGCAGTGCTAGGAGGGCAACAACAGACCATGGCTACACCTTC
CASSARRATTDHGYTF
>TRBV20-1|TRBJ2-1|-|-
TGCAGTGCTAGTCCACAGGGCAATGAGCAGTTCTTC
CSASPQGNEQFF
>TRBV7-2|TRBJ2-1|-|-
TGTGCCAGCAGCCCTTGGACGTCCAATGAGCAGTTCTTC
CASSPWTSNEQFF
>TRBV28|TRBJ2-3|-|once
TGTGCCAGCAGTTTAGAAGGTGATACGCAGTATTTT
CASSLEGDTQYF
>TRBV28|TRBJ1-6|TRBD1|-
TGTGCCAGCAGTACCCCCGACAGGGATAATTCACCCCTCCACTTT
CASSTPDRDNSPLHF
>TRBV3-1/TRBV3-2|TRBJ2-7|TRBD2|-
TGTGCCAGCAGCCTAGCGGGGGGACTCCTTATCCAGCAGTACTTC
CASSLAGGLLIQQYF
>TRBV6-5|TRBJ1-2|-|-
TGTGCCAGCAGCCCCACCGCACCCTATGGCTACACCTTC
CASSPTAPYGYTF
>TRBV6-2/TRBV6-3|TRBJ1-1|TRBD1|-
TGTGCCAGCAGTTACGGGACAGGCACTGAAGCTTTCTTT
CASSYGTGTEAFF
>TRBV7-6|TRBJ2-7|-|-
TGTGCCAGCAGCTCCCTGCCCCTAGACGAGCAGTACTTC
CASSSLPLDEQYF
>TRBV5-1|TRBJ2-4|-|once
TGCGCCAGCAGCTTGCTTCCCGGCGGTCCGGCAAACATTCAGTACTTC
CASSLLPGGPANIQYF
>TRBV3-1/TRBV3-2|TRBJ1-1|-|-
TGTGCCAGCAGCCAATTGGCGCCCAGGGGCACTGAAGCTTTCTTT
CASSQLAPRGTEAFF
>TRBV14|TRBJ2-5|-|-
TGTGCCAGCAGCCCGGGAATATTACACCAAGAGACCCAGTACTTC
CASSPGILHQETQYF
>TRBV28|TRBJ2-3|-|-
TGTGCCAGCAGTCCCCGAGGAGGGCTGGGGGCAGATACGCAGTATTTT
CASSPRGGLGADTQYF
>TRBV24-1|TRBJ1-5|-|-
TGTGCCACCAGTGTAACAGGTTATAATCAGCCCCAGCATTTT
CATSVTGYNQPQHF
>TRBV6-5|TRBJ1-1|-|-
TGTGCCAGCCGGGGGGTCACTGAAGCTTTCTTT
CASRGVTEAFF
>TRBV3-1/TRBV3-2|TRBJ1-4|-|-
TGTGCCAGCAGCCTCAGGGTAAGGGGTGAAAAACTGTTTTTT
CASSLRVRGEKLFF
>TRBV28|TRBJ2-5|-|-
TGTGCCAGCAGTCTCACTAGCCCAGAGACCCAGTACTTC
CASSLTSPETQYF
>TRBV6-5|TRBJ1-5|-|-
TGTGCCAGCAGAGGTACAGCAAATCAGCCCCAGCATTTT
CASRGTANQPQHF
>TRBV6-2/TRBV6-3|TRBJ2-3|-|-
TGTGCCAGCAGTTACCAGGAGGACCTCCGGCGGGATACGCAGTATTTT
CASSYQEDLRRDTQYF
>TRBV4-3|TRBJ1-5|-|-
TGCGCCAGCAGCCAGGGCAGGGGAATTCAGCCCCAGCATTTT
CASSQGRGIQPQHF
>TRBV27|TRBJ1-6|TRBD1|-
TGTGCCAGCAGTCCCGGACAGGGTGGGGATAATTCACCCCTCCACTTT
CASSPGQGGDNSPLHF
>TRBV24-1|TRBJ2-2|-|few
TGTGCCACCAGAGCACCACGGGGGACCGGGGAGCTGTTTTTT
CATRAPRGTGELFF
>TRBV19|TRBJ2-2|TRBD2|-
TGTGCCAGTGGGACTAGCGGGACTACCGGGGAGCTGTTTTTT
CASGTSGTTGELFF
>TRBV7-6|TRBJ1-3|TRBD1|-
TGTGCCAGCAGCTACGGGGGGGACAGGTATACTGGAAACACCATATATTTT
CASSYGGDRYTGNTIYF
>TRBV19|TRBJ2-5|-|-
TGTGCCAGTAGTATGGGCTTTGAGACCCAGTACTTC
CASSMGFETQYF
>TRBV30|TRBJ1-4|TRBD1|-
TGTGCCTGGAGTGTACGAGGGGGCGCGAGGGAAAAACTGTTTTTT
CAWSVRGGAREKLFF
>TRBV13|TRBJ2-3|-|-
TGTGCCAGCAGCTTAGGGCGAGGGGGGACCTCCCGGAGGGATACGCAGTATTTT
CASSLGRGGTSRRDTQYF
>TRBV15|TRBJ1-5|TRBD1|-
TGTGCCACCAGCAGAGATGAGTTTGGACAGGTTTATCAGCCCCAGCATTTT
CATSRDEFGQVYQPQHF
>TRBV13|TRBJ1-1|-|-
TGTGCCAGCAGCTTAATAGGCTCGAACACTGAAGCTTTCTTT
CASSLIGSNTEAFF
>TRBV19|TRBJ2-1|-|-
TGTGCCAGTAGTATACGCGGCTCCTACAATGAGCAGTTCTTC
CASSIRGSYNEQFF
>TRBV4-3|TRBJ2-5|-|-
TGCGCCAGCAGCCAAGCATACGGAACCGCAGGGGGGGCGGCGAAGACCCAGTACTTC
CASSQAYGTAGGAAKTQYF
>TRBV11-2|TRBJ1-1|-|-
TGTGCCAGCAGCCCCAAACTCGTGAACACTGAAGCTTTCTTT
CASSPKLVNTEAFF
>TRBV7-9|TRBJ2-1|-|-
TGTGCCAGCAGCTTAGAAAGGGCTAGCGAGCAGTTCTTC
CASSLERASEQFF
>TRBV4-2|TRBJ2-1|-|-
TGTGCCAGCAGCCAAGATCGTTCCTACAATGAGCAGTTCTTC
CASSQDRSYNEQFF
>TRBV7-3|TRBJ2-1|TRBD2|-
TGTGCCAGCAGCTTAAACGGACTAGCGGGAAATGAGCAGTTCTTC
CASSLNGLAGNEQFF
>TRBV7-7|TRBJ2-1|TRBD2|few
TGTGCCAGCAGCTTATTATCTAGCGGCCTCAATGAGCAGTTCTTC
CASSLLSSGLNEQFF
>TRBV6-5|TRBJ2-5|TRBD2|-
TGTGCCAGCAGTTTAACCGTGACTAGCCCGAAAGAGACCCAGTACTTC
CASSLTVTSPKETQYF
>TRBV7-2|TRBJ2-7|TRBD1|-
TGTGCCAGCAGACCCAGGACAGGGGGGGTCGAGCAGTACTTC
CASRPRTGGVEQYF
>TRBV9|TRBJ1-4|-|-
TGTGCCAGCAGCGCCGAACAGGGCCGGGGGGAAAAACTGTTTTTT
CASSAEQGRGEKLFF
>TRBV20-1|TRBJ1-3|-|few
TGCAGTGCTAGTCCCCCGGGAGGGTTGGGAAACACCATATATTTT
CSASPPGGLGNTIYF
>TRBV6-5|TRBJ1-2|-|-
TGTGCCAGCAGTTACTCGCCGGGTAACTATGGCTACACCTTC
CASSYSPGNYGYTF
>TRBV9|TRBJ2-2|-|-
TGTGCCAGCAGCGTAACACAGGGACGGTCCACCGGGGAGCTGTTTTTT
CASSVTQGRSTGELFF
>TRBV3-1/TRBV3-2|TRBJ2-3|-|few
TGTGCCAGCAGCCAAGACCCTAGCACAGATACGCAGTATTTT
CASSQDPSTDTQYF
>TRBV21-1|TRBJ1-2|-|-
TGTGCCAGCAGCAAGACAGTCGACTATGGCTACACCTTC
CASSKTVDYGYTF
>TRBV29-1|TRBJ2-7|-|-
TGCAGCGCCAGGTCCTATTCGAGAGAGCAGTACTTC
CSARSYSREQYF